Below are 16 T cell receptor beta chains sequenced from a single sample in a study of cytomegalovirus exposure and HLA in healthy donors. Here immunoSEQ multiplex PCR was the method, and the copy in TCRdb shows in-frame clones only, minus some. In the table there are 76,000 or so clones, roughly 94% of which are singletons. Sequenced: PBMCs. Every receptor here comes from a woman between 18 and 29 years old in good health and CMV-seropositive.

A few counts support this clone. The V gene is TRBV2, the J gene TRBJ2-7, with D perhaps TRBD1 (6 bases). V lost 6 bases and J 4 bases, leaving 7 bases between the germline ends. Germline-derived CDR1 and CDR2 are SNHLY and FYNNEI. The CDR3 is made up of 11 amino acids. CDR3 in amino acids: CASRGAYEQYF. CDR3 nucleotides: TGTGCCAGCAGGGGGGCGTACGAGCAGTACTTC.

The CDR3 here is CASSLGQGREKLFF. The CDR3 nucleotides are TGTGCCAGCAGCCTAGGACAGGGAAGGGAAAAACTGTTTTTT. This sequence joins TRBV27 and TRBJ1-4, with 8 bases matching TRBD1. V trimming: 6 bases; J trimming: 8 bases; junction bases outside the gene matches: 8. CDR3 length equals 14 residues. Germline V gene sequence: CDR1 MNHEY, CDR2 SMNVEV (reference sequence). The whole variable domain, remainder taken from reference TRBV27 and TRBJ1-4, is EAQVTQNPRYLITVTGKKLTVTCSQNMNHEYMSWYRQDPGLGLRQIYYSMNVEVTDKGDVPEGYKVSRKEKRNFPLILESPSPNQTSLYFCASSLGQGREKLFFGSGTQLSVL.

This chain joins TRBV19 and TRBJ1-1; no clear D. Germline assignment: CDR1 LNHDA and CDR2 SQIVND (reference sequence). This CDR3 has 13 amino acids. V was pared by 1 base and J by 1 base, with 4 bases between. CDR3 nucleotide sequence: TGTGCCAGTAGTATAGGGCCGAACACTGAAGCTTTCTTT. It is translated as CASSIGPNTEAFF.

This clone appeared a single time. This chain links TRBV29-1 with TRBJ2-2; TRBD1 aligns across 9 bases. The ends lost 4 bases at V and 6 bases at J; junction bases unmatched: 3. Germline CDR1 is SQVTM and CDR2 is ANQGSEA. This CDR3 has 13 amino acids. DNA for the CDR3: TGCAGCGTTGTTACAGGGGGCTCCGGGGAGCTGTTTTTT. Translating it yields CSVVTGGSGELFF.

CDR3 sequence (DNA): TGTGCCAGCTCACCCCGGGGGGGCGATGGCTACACCTTC. This encodes CASSPRGGDGYTF. J is TRBJ1-2 and V is TRBV18; a weak D match, TRBD1 (6 bases). Trimming left V 3 bases short and J 6 bases short, with 11 bases between. There are 13 residues in the CDR3. Germline CDR1 and CDR2: KGHSH and LQKENI.

The CDR3 loop reads CASSLTGDKLFF. The CDR3 nucleotides read TGCGCCAGCAGCTTGACAGGGGATAAACTGTTTTTT. The chain links TRBV5-1 to TRBJ1-4; 7 nucleotides line up with TRBD1. V was clipped by 1 base and J by 11 bases; unmatched bases: 2. The CDR3 is 12 amino acids. Germline-derived CDR1 and CDR2 are SGHRS and YFSETQ.

The chain is built from TRBV6-1 and TRBJ2-5; D is perhaps TRBD1 (5 bases). The CDR3 sequence is 14 residues long. Between the trimmed V and J ends, which lost 8 bases and 2 bases, there was a span of 15 bases. From germline, CDR1 is MNHNS and CDR2 SASEGT. The DNA for the CDR3 is TGTGCCAGCCAACAGGTATTTGTTCAAGAGACCCAGTACTTC. Protein product: CASQQVFVQETQYF.

The chain is built from TRBV15 and TRBJ2-3; 7 nucleotides agree with TRBD2. Germline CDR1 and CDR2: LNHNV and YYDKDF (reference sequence). CDR3 size: 16 residues. The V segment lost 0 bases and the J segment 6 bases; nucleotides outside the gene matches: 9. DNA of the CDR3: TGTGCCACCAGCAGAGAGGTCCTAGCGGAACAGGATACGCAGTATTTT. Translating it yields CATSREVLAEQDTQYF.

CDR3 protein: CASSGGSLDTQYF. In nucleotides, the CDR3 is TGTGCCAGCAGCGGAGGGTCGTTAGATACGCAGTATTTT. The rearrangement joins TRBV2 to TRBJ2-3; weak D call: TRBD2 (6 bases). This CDR3 contains 13 residues. Trimming shortened V by 6 bases and J by 5 bases, and 12 bases separated the two germline ends. CDR1 is SNHLY, CDR2 FYNNEI, per germline.

V gene TRBV19 combines with J gene TRBJ2-7, with 7 bases fitting TRBD1. Germline V gene data show CDR1 as LNHDA and CDR2 as SQIVND (reference sequence). Trimming removed 4 bases from V and 2 bases from J; junction bases left unmatched: 11. This CDR3 contains 16 residues. The CDR3 loop is CASSRTPGQITYEQYF. The CDR3 DNA follows: TGTGCCAGTAGTAGGACGCCGGGACAGATCACCTACGAGCAGTACTTC.

This clone was found once. This rearrangement joins TRBV9 to TRBJ2-1, with D possibly being TRBD2 (7 bases). CDR1 and CDR2 from the germline V gene are SGDLS and YYNGEE. CDR3 size: 14 residues. V dropped 6 bases and J dropped 8 bases, with 18 bases sitting between them. This CDR3 is CASTLGGANHEQFF. CDR3 nucleotide sequence: TGTGCCAGCACCTTGGGGGGGGCAAACCATGAGCAGTTCTTC.

The CDR3 coding sequence is TGCGCCAGCAGCTGGGGGCAGGGTCCTACTGAGCAGTACTTC. Translating it yields CASSWGQGPTEQYF. This chain links TRBV5-1 with TRBJ2-7; D perhaps matches TRBD1 (6 bases). Germline V CDR1 and CDR2: SGHRS, YFSETQ. V was pared by 3 bases and J by 7 bases, with 17 bases between. The CDR3 loop spans 14 amino acids. Using reference TRBV5-1 and TRBJ2-7 for the parts outside the CDR3, the full variable domain is KAGVTQTPRYLIKTRGQQVTLSCSPISGHRSVSWYQQTPGQGLQFLFEYFSETQRNKGNFPGRFSGRQFSNSRSEMNVSTLELGDSALYLCASSWGQGPTEQYFGPGTRLTVT.

This clone was seen a few times. This chain uses TRBV27 with TRBJ1-4; possible D gene TRBD1, 5 bases. Trimming took off 1 base at V and 7 bases at J, with 16 bases between the two ends. The germline CDR1 and CDR2 sequences are MNHEY and SMNVEV (reference sequence). The CDR3 is made up of 16 amino acids. DNA of the CDR3: TGTGCCAGCAGTTTATTAACGTCAGGGTCCGTTGAAAAACTGTTTTTT. Its translation is CASSLLTSGSVEKLFF. The full variable domain, completed using reference TRBV27 and TRBJ1-4, is EAQVTQNPRYLITVTGKKLTVTCSQNMNHEYMSWYRQDPGLGLRQIYYSMNVEVTDKGDVPEGYKVSRKEKRNFPLILESPSPNQTSLYFCASSLLTSGSVEKLFFGSGTQLSVL.

The CDR3 region has the DNA TGTGCCAGCAGCGTGACAGGGGTCATGAACACTGAAGCTTTCTTT. The encoded protein is CASSVTGVMNTEAFF. The chain recombines TRBV9 with TRBJ1-1; TRBD1 matches 8 bases. The J segment lost 0 bases and the V segment lost 2 bases, leaving 3 bases of the junction unmatched. The CDR3 runs 15 residues. CDR1 and CDR2 from the germline V gene are SGDLS and YYNGEE.

CDR3 sequence (DNA): TGTGCCAGCTCACCAAGTAATGTCAATAACAGAGCCCGCTACGAGCAGTACTTC. This sequence encodes CASSPSNVNNRARYEQYF. This chain uses TRBV18 with TRBJ2-7; no clear D. Germline-derived CDR1 and CDR2 are KGHSH and LQKENI. This CDR3 has 18 residues. The V end was cut by 2 bases, the J end by 3 bases, with 23 bases between. The full variable domain, completed using reference TRBV18 and TRBJ2-7, is NAGVMQNPRHLVRRRGQEARLRCSPMKGHSHVYWYRQLPEEGLKFMVYLQKENIIDESGMPKERFSAEFPKEGPSILRIQQVVRGDSAAYFCASSPSNVNNRARYEQYFGPGTRLTVT.

V is TRBV19 and J is TRBJ2-2; possible D gene TRBD1, 6 bases. Germline values: CDR1 LNHDA, CDR2 SQIVND (reference sequence). CDR3 size: 18 residues. V shed 1 base and J shed 0 bases, with 15 bases lying between them. CDR3 coding DNA: TGTGCCAGTAGTATAGGGGGCACAGGGCACCCGAACACCGGGGAGCTGTTTTTT. This gives the protein CASSIGGTGHPNTGELFF.